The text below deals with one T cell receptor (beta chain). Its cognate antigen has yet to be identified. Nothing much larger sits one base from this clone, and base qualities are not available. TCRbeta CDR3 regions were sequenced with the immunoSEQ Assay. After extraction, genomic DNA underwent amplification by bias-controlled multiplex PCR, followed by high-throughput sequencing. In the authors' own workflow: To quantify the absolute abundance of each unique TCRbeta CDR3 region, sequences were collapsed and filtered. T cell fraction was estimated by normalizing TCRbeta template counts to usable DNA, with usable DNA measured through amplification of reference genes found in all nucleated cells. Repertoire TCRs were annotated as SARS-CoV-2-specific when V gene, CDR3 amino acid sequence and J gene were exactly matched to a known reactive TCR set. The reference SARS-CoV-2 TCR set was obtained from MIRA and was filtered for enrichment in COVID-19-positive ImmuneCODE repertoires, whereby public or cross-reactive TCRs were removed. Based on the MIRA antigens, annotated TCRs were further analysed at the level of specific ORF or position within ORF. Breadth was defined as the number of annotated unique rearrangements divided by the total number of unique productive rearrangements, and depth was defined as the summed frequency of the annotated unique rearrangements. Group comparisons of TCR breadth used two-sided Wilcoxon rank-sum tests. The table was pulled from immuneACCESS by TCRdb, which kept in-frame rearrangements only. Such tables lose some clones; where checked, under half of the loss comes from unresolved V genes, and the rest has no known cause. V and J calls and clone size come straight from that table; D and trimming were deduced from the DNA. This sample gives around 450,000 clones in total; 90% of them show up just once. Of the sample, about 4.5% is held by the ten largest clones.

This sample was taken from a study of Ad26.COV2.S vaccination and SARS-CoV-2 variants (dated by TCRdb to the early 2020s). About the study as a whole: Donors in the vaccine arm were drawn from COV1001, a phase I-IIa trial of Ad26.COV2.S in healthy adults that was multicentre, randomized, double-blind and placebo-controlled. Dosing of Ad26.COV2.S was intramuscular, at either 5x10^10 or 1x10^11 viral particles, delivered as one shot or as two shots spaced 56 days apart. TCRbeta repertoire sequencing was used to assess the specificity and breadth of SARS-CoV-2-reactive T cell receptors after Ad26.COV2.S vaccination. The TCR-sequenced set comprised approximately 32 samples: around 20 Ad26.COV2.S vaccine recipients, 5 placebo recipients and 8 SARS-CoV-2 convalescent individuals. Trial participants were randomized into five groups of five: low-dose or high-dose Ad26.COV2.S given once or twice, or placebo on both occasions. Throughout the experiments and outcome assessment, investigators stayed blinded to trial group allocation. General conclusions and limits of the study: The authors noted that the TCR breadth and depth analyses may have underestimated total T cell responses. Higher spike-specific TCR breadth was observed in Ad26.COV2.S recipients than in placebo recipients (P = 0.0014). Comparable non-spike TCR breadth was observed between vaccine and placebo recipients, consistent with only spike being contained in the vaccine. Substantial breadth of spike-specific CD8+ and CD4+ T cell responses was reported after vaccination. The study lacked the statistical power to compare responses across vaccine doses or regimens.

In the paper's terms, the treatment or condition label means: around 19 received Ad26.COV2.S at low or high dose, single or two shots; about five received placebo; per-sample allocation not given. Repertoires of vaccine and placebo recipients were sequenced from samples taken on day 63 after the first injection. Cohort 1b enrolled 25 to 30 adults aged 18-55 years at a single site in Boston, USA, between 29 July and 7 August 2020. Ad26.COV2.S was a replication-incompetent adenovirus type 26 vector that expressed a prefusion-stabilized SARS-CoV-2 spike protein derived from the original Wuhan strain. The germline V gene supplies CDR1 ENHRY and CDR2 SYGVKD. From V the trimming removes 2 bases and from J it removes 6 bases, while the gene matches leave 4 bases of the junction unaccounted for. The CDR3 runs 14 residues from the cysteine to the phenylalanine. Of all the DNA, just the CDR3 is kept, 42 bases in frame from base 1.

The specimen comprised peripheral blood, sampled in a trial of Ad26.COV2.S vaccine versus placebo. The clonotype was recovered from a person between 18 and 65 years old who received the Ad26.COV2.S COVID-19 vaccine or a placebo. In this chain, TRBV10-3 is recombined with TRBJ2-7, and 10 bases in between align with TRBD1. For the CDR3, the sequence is CAISEIGQGGEQYF. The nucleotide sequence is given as TGTGCCATCAGTGAGATTGGACAGGGGGGCGAGCAGTACTTC.